This TCR beta chain appears in the sequencing data of a study of blood T cell repertoires in COVID-19. Looking at the study overall: The United States, Italy and Spain were the sources of the acute and convalescent COVID-19 samples.

V gave up 4 bases and J gave up 6 bases; unmatched junction bases: 10. The CDR3 has 17 amino acids. The V gene's germline CDR1 is MGHRA and CDR2 YSYEKL. In the study's own analysis: Reference gene primers were amplified, and this amplification served to estimate nucleated cell counts. The table came from immunoSEQ multiplex PCR; TCRdb's copy has only in-frame clones and leaves some out. V and J calls and clone size are those listed in that table; D and trimming were worked out from the DNA. The data hold 150,000 to 200,000 clones, with 80% to 90% observed a single time. The Seattle patients, enrolled during active infection, were followed longitudinally.

This sequence originates from a woman in her 70s with COVID-19, enrolled during active disease. The sample consisted of peripheral blood. The chain carries TRBV4-1 and TRBJ1-5; 12 nucleotides line up with TRBD1. This CDR3 is CASSRESGTGGSQPQHF. The CDR3, as DNA: TGCGCCAGCAGCCGAGAATCCGGGACAGGGGGCTCTCAGCCCCAGCATTTT.